The entry that follows covers one T cell receptor (beta chain) sequence. The antigen is undetermined. This sample stems from a study of tumor-infiltrating lymphocytes in localized non-small cell lung cancer. Study at large: Some samples were collected after neoadjuvant chemotherapy; smokers, never-smokers and several histologies were included. Each patient gave resected tumor and non-adjacent uninvolved lung tissue.

There are 15 residues in the CDR3. In germline, CDR1 is LGHNA, CDR2 YNFKEQ. V was pared by 4 bases and J by 0 bases, with 3 bases of the junction left unmatched. Using immunoSEQ multiplex PCR, the repertoire was profiled, and TCRdb retains in-frame clones only, with some absent. This table holds roughly 13,000 clones, 60% to 80% found once. Findings and caveats of the study: Higher tumor T cell infiltration than in uninvolved lung was supported by TCRbeta sequencing.

The V gene is TRBV4-2, the J gene TRBJ2-3; 8 bases match TRBD2. This receptor was identified in a human donor with non-small cell lung cancer. The sequencing sample was made of lung tumor tissue. CDR3 in amino acids: CASSRGLASTDTQYF. The CDR3 bases are TGTGCCAGCAGCCGCGGACTAGCTAGCACAGATACGCAGTATTTT.